This TCR beta chain emerged from a study of T-cell reconstitution after alpha-beta-depleted transplantation in children. Preparation of the TCRbeta library used unique molecular identifiers. TCRdb ran MiXCR on the PCR reads and lists one entry per CDR3 protein. The sample has about 580,000 distinct CDR3 sequences; more than 20% are singletons. The CDR3 loop spans 15 amino acids. The V gene's germline CDR1 is SGHTA and CDR2 FQGNSA. With V trimmed by 1 base and J by 7 bases, 6 bases remained unmatched. This clonotype has only a few counts. The chain is built from TRBV7-2 and TRBJ1-5; 8 bases fit TRBD1. The material sequenced was PBMCs, taken before TCRalphabeta/CD19-depleted stem cell transplant. This sequence was found in a boy younger than two with Wiskott-Aldrich syndrome, due to receive a stem cell transplant. CDR3 nucleotide sequence: TGTGCCAGCAGCTTAGGGACAGGGCTTCGGCAGCCCCAGCATTTT. Translation: CASSLGTGLRQPQHF.